This entry is about one T cell receptor (beta chain). What it binds is unknown. This entry belongs to a study of T cells in women clearing cervical HPV infection. Findings and caveats of the study: Repertoire richness, not evenness, was significantly elevated in CIN3+ cases versus controls.

Data came from immunoSEQ multiplex PCR; TCRdb stores just in-frame clones and leaves some out. The listing contains about 31,000 clones. The sequence came from a woman between 18 and 70 years old with a cervical HPV16 infection that either progressed to CIN3+ or cleared (not recorded which). Sample: blood buffy coat.

The CDR3 DNA, read in part, is TGTGCCAGCAGTTTGACAGGGGGCTATGGC. Translated: CASSLTGGYG. The whole CDR3 protein is CASSLTGGYGYTF. The chain is built from TRBV27 and TRBJ1-2, with TRBD1 matching over 9 bases. The read gets to within 3 residues of the CDR3 end, and the germline J gene fills in the rest. There are 13 residues in the CDR3. Unmatched junction bases numbered 0, after V lost 3 bases and J lost 4 bases. Germline V gene lookup returns CDR1 MNHEY and CDR2 SMNVEV (reference sequence).